This entry concerns a single T cell receptor beta chain. With 1 base removed from V and 2 bases from J, the gap between germline ends came to 6 bases. Germline V gene lookup returns CDR1 MGHRA and CDR2 YSYEKL. The CDR3 loop spans 14 amino acids. Produced via immunoSEQ multiplex PCR; TCRdb's table is partial and in-frame only. The table lists over a million clones, roughly 97% of them singletons. The data originate from a study of shared clonotypes between healthy human individuals. The authors divided CD4+ cells into CD45RA+ naive and CD45RA-negative memory subsets. The chain is built from TRBV4-1 and TRBJ1-3; no firm D call. The sequencing sample was made of naive CD4+ T cells sorted from blood. Subset in this sample: CD45RA+ positively selected. The source is a man aged 25 to 45 in good health. The CDR3 sequence: CASSQAAAGNTIYF. Written as DNA, the CDR3 is TGCGCCAGCAGCCAAGCGGCAGCTGGAAACACCATATATTTT.